The clone carrying this T cell receptor beta chain was seen only once. Produced via immunoSEQ multiplex PCR; TCRdb's table is partial and in-frame only. In the table there are about 35,000 clones, more than 60% of which are singletons. This CDR3 has 14 residues. V gave up 6 bases and J gave up 7 bases; unmatched junction bases: 7. The germline gives CDR1 SGDLS, CDR2 YYNGEE. The source of the sample is a study of monozygotic twins with cystic fibrosis. Sequencing was performed on blood. The chain has TRBV9 and TRBJ2-2; TRBD2 agrees at 9 bases. This clonotype originated in a girl between 5 and 17 years old with cystic fibrosis. CDR3 in amino acids: CASNSGGSYGELFF. CDR3 nucleotides: TGTGCCAGCAATAGCGGGGGCTCTTACGGGGAGCTGTTTTTT.